A selection of T cell receptor beta chains follows, all from one sample in a study of T cells in Graves' hyperthyroidism and ophthalmopathy. TCRdb re-called the multiplex PCR reads with MiXCR, one entry per CDR3 protein. The sample carries some 250,000 distinct CDR3 sequences, about 15% recorded once. Sequenced: blood. The receptors here all came from a woman between 45 and 65 years old with Graves' hyperthyroidism that later progressed to Graves' ophthalmopathy. Both conserved end residues are part of each CDR3. D genes are given only for firm matches. The listing skips clone size in some rows; elsewhere it reads once, few, many or a size class.

abundance: many
d_gene: NA
v_gene: TRBV28
j_gene: TRBJ1-2
CDR3aa: CATRVDYGYTF
CDR3nt: TGTGCCACCAGGGTTGACTATGGCTACACCTTC

abundance: many
d_gene: NA
v_gene: TRBV18
j_gene: TRBJ2-3
CDR3aa: CASSPRHFDTQYF
CDR3nt: TGTGCCAGCTCACCTCGACATTTTGATACGCAGTATTTT

abundance: many
d_gene: NA
v_gene: TRBV4-1
j_gene: TRBJ1-5
CDR3aa: CASSQDVGSGNQPQHF
CDR3nt: TGCGCCAGCAGCCAAGATGTGGGAAGTGGCAATCAGCCCCAGCATTTT

abundance: few
d_gene: NA
v_gene: TRBV20-1
j_gene: TRBJ1-6
CDR3aa: CSVQSSYNSPLHF
CDR3nt: TGCAGTGTCCAGAGCTCCTATAATTCACCCCTCCACTTT

abundance: many
d_gene: TRBD1
v_gene: TRBV19
j_gene: TRBJ2-1
CDR3aa: CASSIGQGALYNEQFF
CDR3nt: TGTGCCAGTAGTATAGGGCAGGGGGCCCTCTACAATGAGCAGTTCTTC

abundance: NA
d_gene: NA
v_gene: TRBV15
j_gene: TRBJ2-2
CDR3aa: CATSRDLGGTGELFF
CDR3nt: TGTGCCACCAGCAGAGATCTAGGGGGCACCGGGGAGCTGTTTTTT

abundance: NA
d_gene: NA
v_gene: TRBV6-1
j_gene: TRBJ1-2
CDR3aa: CASRTGQFNTNYGYTF
CDR3nt: TGTGCCAGCAGGACCGGACAGTTCAACACTAACTATGGCTACACCTTC

abundance: NA
d_gene: NA
v_gene: TRBV9
j_gene: TRBJ1-6
CDR3aa: CASTSPNSPLHF
CDR3nt: TGTGCCAGCACAAGCCCCAATTCACCCCTCCACTTT

abundance: many
d_gene: TRBD1
v_gene: TRBV7-9
j_gene: TRBJ1-1
CDR3aa: CASIQTGATEAFF
CDR3nt: TGTGCCAGCATTCAAACAGGGGCCACTGAAGCTTTCTTT

abundance: many
d_gene: NA
v_gene: TRBV27
j_gene: TRBJ1-1
CDR3aa: CASSLSRQNTEAFF
CDR3nt: TGTGCCAGCAGTTTATCGCGACAGAACACTGAAGCTTTCTTT

abundance: many
d_gene: NA
v_gene: TRBV3-1
j_gene: TRBJ2-7
CDR3aa: CASSQNTGTEQYF
CDR3nt: TGTGCCAGCAGCCAGAACACAGGGACCGAGCAGTACTTC

abundance: many
d_gene: NA
v_gene: TRBV7-2
j_gene: TRBJ1-1
CDR3aa: CASSLLGDTEAFF
CDR3nt: TGTGCCAGCAGCTTACTAGGGGACACTGAAGCTTTCTTT

abundance: NA
d_gene: NA
v_gene: TRBV2
j_gene: TRBJ2-7
CDR3aa: CASRGPTDSSYEQCF
CDR3nt: TGTGCCAGCAGAGGACCTACAGATTCCTCCTACGAGCAGTGCTTC

abundance: few
d_gene: TRBD1
v_gene: TRBV5-1
j_gene: TRBJ1-2
CDR3aa: CASSPLGQNYGYTF
CDR3nt: TGCGCCAGCAGCCCGCTGGGACAGAACTATGGCTACACCTTC